A selection of T cell receptor beta chains follows, all from one sample in a study of T-cell reconstitution after alpha-beta-depleted transplantation in children. TCRdb re-derived calls from the PCR reads in MiXCR, one entry per CDR3 protein. Of 600,000 to 700,000 distinct CDR3 sequences listed, approximately 17% were seen once; the top ten hold under 1.2%. The specimen was PBMCs from the stem cell graft donor, collected from the stem cell graft. The receptors originated from a human donor who donated a stem cell graft to a child with acute myeloid leukemia. Each CDR3 is given with its conserved first and last residue. The D gene is left open where the match is weak. The size field is filled for only some rows; it gives once, few, many or a size class.

V gene	J gene	D gene	clone size	CDR3 protein	CDR3 DNA
TRBV12-3/TRBV12-4	TRBJ1-5	NA	few	CASSLNQGNNQPQHF	TGTGCCAGCAGTTTAAATCAGGGGAACAATCAGCCCCAGCATTTT
TRBV20-1	TRBJ1-6	TRBD1	few	CSAKQGTGIYNSPLHF	TGCAGTGCAAAGCAGGGGACAGGGATCTATAATTCACCCCTCCACTTT
TRBV20-1	TRBJ2-7	TRBD2	NA	CSARAKPGTSGPLTTYEQYF	TGCAGTGCTAGAGCCAAGCCCGGGACTAGCGGGCCCCTTACAACCTACGAGCAGTACTTC
TRBV20-1	TRBJ1-1	NA	many	CSAIDRNNMNTEAFF	TGCAGTGCTATAGACAGAAATAACATGAACACTGAAGCTTTCTTT
TRBV4-2	TRBJ2-1	TRBD1	NA	CASSQDLSDRGFNEQFF	TGTGCCAGCAGCCAAGATCTATCGGACAGGGGTTTTAATGAGCAGTTCTTC
TRBV20-1	TRBJ1-6	TRBD1	few	CSARDLTGTGSNSPLHF	TGCAGTGCTAGAGATCTCACCGGGACAGGGAGTAATTCACCCCTCCACTTT
TRBV29-1	TRBJ1-1	NA	many	CSVEESTTEAFF	TGCAGCGTTGAAGAATCCACGACTGAAGCTTTCTTT
TRBV7-6	TRBJ1-3	NA	NA	CASSLYGEGGNTIYF	TGTGCCAGCAGCTTATATGGGGAAGGCGGAAACACCATATATTTT
TRBV20-1	TRBJ2-4	NA	NA	CSARGRGVNIQYF	TGCAGTGCCAGGGGGCGGGGGGTAAACATTCAGTACTTC
TRBV6-5	TRBJ2-7	NA	NA	CASSYSRHPLGEQYF	TGTGCCAGCAGTTACTCGCGACATCCCTTGGGGGAGCAGTACTTC
TRBV20-1	TRBJ1-5	TRBD1	few	CSARDIQGYQPQHF	TGCAGTGCTAGAGATATACAGGGGTATCAGCCCCAGCATTTT
TRBV6-2/TRBV6-3	TRBJ1-6	TRBD1	many	CASSNRDSGRLNSPLHF	TGTGCCAGCAGTAACCGGGACAGCGGCCGCCTTAATTCACCCCTCCACTTT
TRBV9	TRBJ2-1	TRBD1	many	CASSAHAGTEYNEQFF	TGTGCCAGCAGCGCCCATGCCGGGACAGAATACAATGAGCAGTTCTTC
TRBV27	TRBJ2-7	NA	many	CASSLTFPQAFSYEQYF	TGTGCCAGCAGTCTGACGTTCCCCCAGGCATTCTCCTACGAGCAGTACTTC
TRBV7-9	TRBJ1-1	NA	few	CASSLTGLQNTEAFF	TGTGCCAGCAGCCTCACGGGGCTACAGAACACTGAAGCTTTCTTT
TRBV12-3/TRBV12-4	TRBJ2-2	NA	few	CASDTDSGELFF	TGTGCCAGCGACACCGACTCCGGGGAGCTGTTTTTT
TRBV11-2	TRBJ2-3	NA	NA	CASTWGWDNTDTQYF	TGTGCCAGCACCTGGGGATGGGACAACACAGATACGCAGTATTTT
TRBV15	TRBJ2-1	TRBD1	many	CATSRDRGASPYNEQFF	TGTGCCACCAGCAGGGACAGGGGGGCCTCACCTTACAATGAGCAGTTCTTC